A single sample is the source of the 17 T cell receptor beta chains below, sequenced in a study of shared clonotypes between healthy human individuals. Here immunoSEQ multiplex PCR was the method, and the copy in TCRdb shows in-frame clones only, minus some. Among about 2 million clones listed, about 95% were seen once. The sample was naive CD4+ T cells sorted from blood. Subset meaning: CD45RA+ positively selected. Source of these receptors: a man younger than 35 in good health.

This sequence joins TRBV7-9 and TRBJ1-1; the D gene is possibly TRBD1 (6 bases). Trimming cost V 3 bases and J 7 bases, with 15 bases left between them. Looked up from germline, CDR1 is SEHNR and CDR2 is FQNEAQ (reference sequence). The CDR3 sequence is 14 residues long. CDR3 protein: CASSFGQSEGEAFF. The CDR3 nucleotides are TGTGCCAGCAGCTTCGGACAGAGTGAAGGTGAAGCTTTCTTT.

This clone was seen only once. V and J are TRBV30 and TRBJ2-6; D unclear. Germline lookup yields CDR1 GTSNPN and CDR2 SVGIG (reference sequence). The V end lost 5 bases, the J end lost 2 bases, and 7 bases lay between the germline ends. The CDR3 has 13 amino acids. CDR3 loop: CAWGLAGANVLTF. The CDR3 DNA follows: TGTGCCTGGGGCTTAGCTGGGGCCAACGTCCTGACTTTC.

This sequence joins TRBV6-6 and TRBJ1-5, with D tentatively TRBD1 (5 bases). V was clipped by 2 bases and J by 6 bases, with 11 bases between them. The CDR3 contains 14 residues. Germline V lookup: CDR1 MNHNY, CDR2 SVGAGI (reference sequence). This CDR3 is CASSYDGGVQPQHF. CDR3 nucleotide sequence: TGTGCCAGCAGTTACGATGGAGGGGTTCAGCCCCAGCATTTT.

The rearrangement uses TRBV27 and TRBJ2-7, with D perhaps TRBD1 or TRBD2 (5 bases each). V lost 0 bases, J lost 3 bases, and 12 bases lay in between. In germline, CDR1 is MNHEY, CDR2 SMNVEV (reference sequence). The CDR3 is made up of 15 amino acids. CDR3 sequence (DNA): TGTGCCAGCAGTTTATCGTGGGACGGAGGCTACGAGCAGTACTTC. Amino acid sequence: CASSLSWDGGYEQYF.

The chain recombines TRBV28 with TRBJ1-6; D is ambiguous. Germline V gene data show CDR1 as MDHEN and CDR2 as SYDVKM. V lost 5 bases, J lost 3 bases, and 5 bases lay in between. CDR3 length: 13 residues. In DNA, the CDR3 is TGTGCCAGCAGTAGGGACTATAATTCACCCCTCCACTTT. This translates into CASSRDYNSPLHF. The complete variable domain, with remaining parts taken from reference TRBV28 and TRBJ1-6, reads DVKVTQSSRYLVKRTGEKVFLECVQDMDHENMFWYRQDPGLGLRLIYFSYDVKMKEKGDIPEGYSVSREKKERFSLILESASTNQTSMYLCASSRDYNSPLHFGNGTRLTVT.

V and J are TRBV18 and TRBJ1-2; TRBD1 matches 11 bases. Germline CDR1 reads KGHSH; CDR2 reads LQKENI. V was clipped by 3 bases and J by 3 bases; unmatched bases: 6. The CDR3 is 16 residues long. This CDR3 reads CASSPGRDRGYYGYTF. As DNA, the CDR3 is TGTGCCAGCTCACCCGGCCGGGACAGGGGGTACTATGGCTACACCTTC.

This clone was detected only once. CDR3 residues: CASSVDPTASGNTIYF. The CDR3 DNA reads TGTGCCAGCAGCGTAGATCCTACAGCCTCTGGAAACACCATATATTTT. The chain uses TRBV9 and TRBJ1-3; D is unresolved. There are 16 residues in the CDR3. Germline V CDR1 and CDR2: SGDLS, YYNGEE. The V end was cut by 0 bases, the J end by 0 bases, with 10 bases between.

The chain joins TRBV6-4 to TRBJ2-3; 7 bases agree with TRBD2. The germline gives CDR1 MRHNA, CDR2 SNTAGT. Trimming removed 2 bases from V and 4 bases from J; junction bases left unmatched: 3. The CDR3 spans 14 residues. The chain's CDR3 is CASSDTGGADTQYF. CDR3 nucleotides: TGTGCCAGCAGTGACACTGGGGGGGCAGATACGCAGTATTTT.

CDR3 in amino acids: CASSSATSFRNTF. The CDR3 nucleotides are TGTGCCAGCAGCTCCGCCACTAGCTTCCGAAACACCTTC. The chain joins TRBV5-6 to TRBJ1-2; D uncertain. V lost 3 bases to trimming and J lost 12 bases, with 18 bases between them. Germline CDR1 SGHDT, CDR2 YYEEEE. This CDR3 is 13 amino acids long. The variable domain in full, with the rest retrieved from reference TRBV5-6 and TRBJ1-2, is DAGVTQSPTHLIKTRGQQVTLRCSPKSGHDTVSWYQQALGQGPQFIFQYYEEEERQRGNFPDRFSGHQFPNYSSELNVNALLLGDSALYLCASSSATSFRNTFGSGTRLTVV.

V is TRBV2 and J is TRBJ2-7, with TRBD1 matching over 8 bases. The ends lost 4 bases at V and 3 bases at J; junction bases unmatched: 5. CDR1 and CDR2 from the germline V gene are SNHLY and FYNNEI. The CDR3 contains 14 residues. CDR3 sequence: CASSGGTGRYEQYF. CDR3 in DNA: TGTGCCAGCAGTGGGGGGACAGGACGCTACGAGCAGTACTTC.

This rearrangement joins TRBV5-1 to TRBJ2-5, with TRBD1 matching 9 bases. After removal of 8 bases from V and 2 bases from J, the junction contained 7 bases not matched to a gene. The germline gives CDR1 SGHRS, CDR2 YFSETQ. The CDR3 totals 14 residues. The CDR3 here is CASPTGGPQETQYF. For the CDR3, the DNA is TGCGCCAGTCCCACAGGGGGCCCTCAAGAGACCCAGTACTTC.

The V and J genes are TRBV13 and TRBJ2-7; tentative D call: TRBD1 (7 bases). From germline, CDR1 is PRHDT and CDR2 FYEKMQ (reference sequence). The length of the CDR3 is 15 residues. V lost 5 bases to trimming and J lost 2 bases, with 16 bases between them. The CDR3: CASSRGGQGAYEQYF. CDR3 bases: TGTGCCAGCAGCCGTGGAGGGCAGGGGGCCTACGAGCAGTACTTC.

The rearrangement joins TRBV2 to TRBJ2-1, with a tentative D call TRBD2 (6 bases). The ends were cut back, 7 bases at V and 2 bases at J, with 12 bases in the middle. Germline CDR1 and CDR2: SNHLY and FYNNEI. The CDR3 runs to 14 residues. The CDR3 sequence is CASTGTETYNEQFF. The CDR3 DNA is TGTGCCAGCACGGGGACTGAGACCTACAATGAGCAGTTCTTC.

This rearrangement joins TRBV9 to TRBJ2-3; D might be TRBD2 (5 bases). V was shortened by 4 bases and J by 6 bases, with 9 bases between the two germline ends. Germline V gene lookup returns CDR1 SGDLS and CDR2 YYNGEE. There are 12 residues in the CDR3. The CDR3 DNA reads as TGTGCCAGCAGCCTCGTAGCGGATACGCAGTATTTT. Residues: CASSLVADTQYF.

The rearrangement uses TRBV9 and TRBJ2-1, with D tentatively TRBD1 or TRBD2 (6 bases each). Germline loops: CDR1 SGDLS, CDR2 YYNGEE. This CDR3 is built from 17 residues. Trimming pared 4 bases from V and 5 bases from J, leaving 22 bases between. CDR3: CASSRQVAAVQHNEQFF. In DNA, the CDR3 is TGTGCCAGCAGCCGACAGGTAGCGGCCGTCCAACACAATGAGCAGTTCTTC.

The chain uses TRBV18 and TRBJ2-5; D unresolved. Deletions cut 3 bases from V and 4 bases from J, with 15 bases between. The CDR3 loop spans 15 amino acids. Germline values: CDR1 KGHSH, CDR2 LQKENI. CDR3 in DNA: TGTGCCAGCTCACCCCCGGCCCGGAAGGGAGAGACCCAGTACTTC. Protein: CASSPPARKGETQYF.

The chain has TRBV5-1 and TRBJ2-7; the D call may be TRBD1 or TRBD2 (5 bases each). The CDR3 is 13 amino acids. The germline V gene encodes CDR1 SGHRS and CDR2 YFSETQ. V lost 0 bases and J lost 6, with 10 bases in between. The CDR3 DNA follows: TGCGCCAGCAGCTTGGTCCTAGGGACCGAGCAGTACTTC. This gives the protein CASSLVLGTEQYF.